The 20 T cell receptor beta chains listed next were all sequenced from one sample in a study of blood T cells in healthy people across ages. The authors ran a second PCR of about 7 to 11 cycles using a sample-barcoded 5' primer and a J-beta primer mix. MiXCR, applied by TCRdb to the 5' RACE reads, yields one record per CDR3 protein. The table includes hundreds of thousands of distinct CDR3 sequences, under 45% detected once. The source material was blood. The receptors originated from a man in his 60s in good health.

The V call is TRBV6-1, the J call TRBJ2-3; D may be TRBD1 (7 bases). V dropped 6 bases and J dropped 0 bases, with 10 bases sitting between them. The V gene's germline CDR1 is MNHNS and CDR2 SASEGT. The CDR3 contains 14 residues. DNA of the CDR3: TGTGCCAGCAGGCAGGGGGGAAGCACAGATACGCAGTATTTT. Residues: CASRQGGSTDTQYF.

The chain uses TRBV19 and TRBJ1-5; 7 bases map to TRBD1. Germline trimming cut 5 bases from V and 6 bases from J; bases unmatched to any gene: 4. Looked up from germline, CDR1 is LNHDA and CDR2 is SQIVND (reference sequence). The CDR3 covers 13 residues. The CDR3 spells CASSATGVQPQHF. The CDR3 DNA follows: TGTGCCAGTAGTGCAACAGGGGTTCAGCCCCAGCATTTT.

V is TRBV9 and J is TRBJ2-4; D is possibly TRBD2 (7 bases). Germline CDR1 SGDLS, CDR2 YYNGEE. There are 12 residues in the CDR3. Trimming pared 2 bases from V and 9 bases from J, leaving 9 bases between. In DNA, the CDR3 is TGTGCCAGCAGCGTGGGAGGGGGCATTCAGTACTTC. It translates to CASSVGGGIQYF. Using reference TRBV9 and TRBJ2-4 for the parts outside the CDR3, the full variable domain is DSGVTQTPKHLITATGQRVTLRCSPRSGDLSVYWYQQSLDQGLQFLIQYYNGEERAKGNILERFSAQQFPDLHSELNLSSLELGDSALYFCASSVGGGIQYFGAGTRLSVL.

The chain combines TRBV25-1 with TRBJ2-1; TRBD2 might be the D (5 bases). Germline-derived CDR1 and CDR2 are MGHDK and SYGVNS. Between the trimmed V and J ends, which lost 8 bases and 2 bases, there was a span of 10 bases. The CDR3 runs 13 residues. The CDR3 reads CASSGSPYNEQFF. The CDR3 nucleotides read TGTGCCAGCTCGGGATCACCCTACAATGAGCAGTTCTTC.

This rearrangement joins TRBV5-1 to TRBJ2-5, with a weak D call TRBD1 (6 bases). Trimming cost V 0 bases and J 5 bases, with 14 bases left between them. This CDR3 has 15 amino acids. From germline, CDR1 is SGHRS and CDR2 YFSETQ. Here the CDR3 reads CASSLEPQGKETQYF. In DNA form, the CDR3 reads TGCGCCAGCAGCTTGGAGCCTCAGGGGAAGGAGACCCAGTACTTC.

The rearrangement links TRBV6-1 to TRBJ1-1, with a possible D match to TRBD1 (5 bases). CDR3 length: 14 amino acids. Germline V gene lookup returns CDR1 MNHNS and CDR2 SASEGT. The V end lost 5 bases, the J end lost 6 bases, and 16 bases lay between the germline ends. CDR3 amino acids: CASSQIRSRAEAFF. The CDR3 nucleotides read TGTGCCAGCAGTCAGATTCGTTCCAGGGCTGAAGCTTTCTTT.

V and J are TRBV6-5 and TRBJ1-1; D may be TRBD1 (6 bases). Germline CDR1 is MNHEY and CDR2 is SVGAGI. Trimming took off 4 bases at V and 1 base at J, with 10 bases between the two ends. This CDR3 has 14 residues. This CDR3 reads CASSSQQGNTEAFF. In DNA form, the CDR3 reads TGTGCCAGCAGTTCACAACAGGGGAACACTGAAGCTTTCTTT.

In DNA, the CDR3 is TGCAGTGCTAGGCCCCGGCCAGGACGATTCACAGATACGCAGTATTTT. It codes for CSARPRPGRFTDTQYF. V and J are TRBV20-1 and TRBJ2-3, with D unresolved. Germline CDR1 reads DFQATT; CDR2 reads SNEGSKA (reference sequence). The CDR3 length is 16 residues. V lost 3 bases and J lost 2, with 18 bases in between.

V usage is TRBV7-8 and J usage is TRBJ2-4; 10 bases are a match to TRBD1. The J call may be in error: the DNA end matches TRBJ2-7 better. Germline V gene sequence: CDR1 SGHVS, CDR2 FQNEAQ. The CDR3 runs 14 residues. This chain's CDR3 is CASSPDRGLNEQYF. The CDR3 DNA is TGTGCCAGCAGCCCCGACAGGGGGCTTAACGAGCAGTACTTC.

On this clonotype itself: A read error may produce the germline difference seen at one junction end. This sequence joins TRBV20-1 and TRBJ2-5; TRBD1 matches at 8 bases. The DNA matches TRBJ2-7 better at its end, which makes the J call doubtful. CDR1 DFQATT and CDR2 SNEGSKA come from the germline V gene (reference sequence). This CDR3 has 14 residues. The CDR3 DNA sequence: TGCAGTACTAGAGTTCCGGCAGGGGGCGACGAGCAGTACTTC. Protein product: CSTRVPAGGDEQYF.

This clonotype has a single count. This is likely a read error, given that the CDR3 carries no conserved phenylalanine or tryptophan at its end. The CDR3, as DNA: TGCAGCGTTGGGACAGGGGGTACTGAAGCTTTCGTT. It codes for CSVGTGGTEAFV. The V gene is TRBV29-1, the J gene TRBJ1-1, with TRBD1 matching over 10 bases. CDR1 is SQVTM and CDR2 is ANQGSEA in the germline V gene. CDR3 length: 12 residues. The trim removed 4 bases at V and 5 bases at J, leaving 1 base unmatched.

V gene TRBV6-1 combines with J gene TRBJ2-7; 8 nucleotides align to TRBD1. J gave up 3 bases and V 6 bases, and 10 bases lay outside the gene matches. The CDR3 totals 15 residues. CDR1 is MNHNS and CDR2 is SASEGT in the germline V gene. CDR3 sequence reads: CASRDRDRLLYEQYF. The CDR3 DNA sequence: TGTGCCAGCAGAGACCGGGACAGGCTTCTCTACGAGCAGTACTTC.

As for this clonotype: The junction shows a germline mismatch at one end, possibly a read error. The chain couples TRBV15 to TRBJ2-1, with a weak D call TRBD1 (5 bases). Germline CDR1 is LNHNV and CDR2 is YYDKDF (reference sequence). This CDR3 has 14 amino acids. For the CDR3, the DNA is TGTGCCCCCAGCAGGGCGTTCTCCTACAATGAGCAGTTCTTC. It is translated as CAPSRAFSYNEQFF.

The CDR3 bases are TGCAGTGCTAGGACTAGCGGGGTAGGAGATACGCAGTATTTT. The encoded protein is CSARTSGVGDTQYF. The chain joins TRBV20-1 to TRBJ2-3; 11 nucleotides align to TRBD2. V lost 3 bases, J lost 5 bases, and 4 bases stayed unmatched. CDR1 is DFQATT and CDR2 is SNEGSKA in the germline V gene (reference sequence). The CDR3 loop spans 14 amino acids.

This clonotype was counted only a few times. One end of the junction does not line up with germline, which may come from a read error. The rearrangement links TRBV7-7 to TRBJ2-1; weak D call: TRBD1 (7 bases). CDR3 length: 11 amino acids. The germline CDR1 and CDR2 sequences are SSHAT and FNYEAQ (reference sequence). CDR3 sequence: CASSQGGEQFF. In DNA, the CDR3 is TGTGCTAGCAGTCAGGGGGGAGAGCAGTTCTTC.

The chain uses TRBV27 and TRBJ2-7; tentative D call: TRBD1 (6 bases). This CDR3 region has 13 residues. The germline CDR1 and CDR2 sequences are MNHEY and SMNVEV (reference sequence). Trimming removed 5 bases from V and 5 bases from J, with 13 bases in between. The CDR3 loop reads CASSIQGFHEQYF. The CDR3 coding sequence is TGTGCCAGCAGTATACAGGGTTTCCACGAGCAGTACTTC.

The chain links TRBV24-1 to TRBJ2-1, with 11 bases fitting TRBD2. The V segment lost 6 bases and the J segment 6 bases; nucleotides outside the gene matches: 9. Germline V gives CDR1 KGHDR, CDR2 SFDVKD. CDR3 length: 16 amino acids. The CDR3 DNA sequence: TGTGCCACCAGTACTAGCGGGGGCCCCTGGGGCAATGAGCAGTTCTTC. It translates to CATSTSGGPWGNEQFF.

The rearrangement links TRBV27 to TRBJ1-2; 7 bases are shared with TRBD1. The CDR3 totals 16 residues. V trimming: 5 bases; J trimming: 4 bases; junction bases outside the gene matches: 13. Germline assignment: CDR1 MNHEY and CDR2 SMNVEV (reference sequence). CDR3 nucleotide sequence: TGTGCCAGCAGTAGAGGAGGGGGCGGGATCGGCTATGGCTACACCTTC. Its protein is CASSRGGGGIGYGYTF.

This sequence joins TRBV7-9 and TRBJ2-3, with a weak D call TRBD2 (5 bases). The CDR3 is made up of 16 amino acids. Germline-derived CDR1 and CDR2 are SEHNR and FQNEAQ (reference sequence). The V and J ends lost 1 base and 1 base respectively, with 12 bases between them. CDR3 sequence (DNA): TGTGCCAGCAGCTTAGACACTAGGGCCGGCACAGATACGCAGTATTTT. Encoded protein: CASSLDTRAGTDTQYF.

The V and J genes are TRBV29-1 and TRBJ2-5, with 10 positions matching TRBD2. Trimming removed 3 bases from V and 4 bases from J; junction bases left unmatched: 8. This CDR3 has 15 residues. CDR1 SQVTM and CDR2 ANQGSEA come from the germline V gene. CDR3 residues: CSVDPSGSFGETQYF. CDR3 in DNA: TGCAGCGTTGATCCTAGCGGGAGCTTTGGAGAGACCCAGTACTTC.